The clone carrying this T cell receptor beta chain has only a few counts. This CDR3 comprises 16 residues. V lost 5 bases and J 1 base, leaving 18 bases between the germline ends. Germline loops: CDR1 DFQATT, CDR2 SNEGSKA (reference sequence). Each cDNA got a UMI-containing oligo ligated at its 3' end. The first PCR ran 3 to 5 cycles with an equimolar RC1.1 and RC1.2 beta primer mix. Each CDR3 protein is one row after TCRdb ran MiXCR on the UMI-ligation and nested PCR reads. The repertoire includes more than 55,000 distinct CDR3 sequences, more than 9% of them detected once, and around 9.9% sits in the top ten. This sample was taken from a study of quantifying T cell responses using KT2 cells. The wider study: TCR alpha and beta constant-region primers primed reverse transcription of RNA.

KT2 cells were mixed with fixed PBMC numbers at varying ratios. The sequencing input was PBMCs spiked with cells of the T cell clone KT2. The chain recombines TRBV20-1 with TRBJ2-1, with no clear D. The sequence came from a human donor. CDR3 coding DNA: TGCAGTGCTTCCGAGTTCGGTAGTAGGTCCTACAATGAGCAGTTCTTC. Protein: CSASEFGSRSYNEQFF.